The entry below describes one T cell receptor (beta chain). Some clones are missing from TCRdb's copy, which holds only in-frame ones; the method was immunoSEQ multiplex PCR. Of approximately 210,000 clones in the sample, 65% to 90% are singletons; the top ten hold around 5.1%. CDR3 length: 15 amino acids. From germline, CDR1 is SGHTA and CDR2 FQGTGA. V was trimmed by 3 bases and J by 5 bases, leaving 16 bases between them. This entry comes from a study of blood T cell repertoires in COVID-19. Material for sequencing was peripheral blood. The chain has TRBV7-3 and TRBJ2-5; possible D gene TRBD1, 6 bases. The sequence derives from a human donor in a cohort sampled during active COVID-19. CDR3 protein: CASSFGGQPQETQYF. CDR3 DNA sequence: TGTGCCAGCAGCTTTGGAGGACAGCCCCAGGAGACCCAGTACTTC.